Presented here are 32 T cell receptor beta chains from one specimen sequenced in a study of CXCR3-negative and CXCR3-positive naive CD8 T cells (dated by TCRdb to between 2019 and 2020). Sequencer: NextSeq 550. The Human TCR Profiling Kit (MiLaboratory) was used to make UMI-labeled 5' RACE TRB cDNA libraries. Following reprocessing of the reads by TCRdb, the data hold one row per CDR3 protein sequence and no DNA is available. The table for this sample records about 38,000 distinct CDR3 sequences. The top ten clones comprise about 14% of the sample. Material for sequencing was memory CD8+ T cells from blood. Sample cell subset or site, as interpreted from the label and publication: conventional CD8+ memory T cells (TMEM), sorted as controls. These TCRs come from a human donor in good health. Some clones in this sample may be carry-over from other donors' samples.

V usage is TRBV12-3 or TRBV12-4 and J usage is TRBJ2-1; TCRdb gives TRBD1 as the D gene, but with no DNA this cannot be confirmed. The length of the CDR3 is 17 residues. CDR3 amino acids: CASSLGVVGAIYNEQFF.

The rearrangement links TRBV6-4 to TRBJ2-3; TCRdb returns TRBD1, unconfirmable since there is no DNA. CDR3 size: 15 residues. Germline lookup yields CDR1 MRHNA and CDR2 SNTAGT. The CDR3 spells CASSDSRGATDTQYF.

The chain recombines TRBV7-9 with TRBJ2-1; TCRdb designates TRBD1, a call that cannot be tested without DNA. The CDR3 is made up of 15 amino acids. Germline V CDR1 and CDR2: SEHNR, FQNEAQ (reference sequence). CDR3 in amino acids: CASSPSGEPYNEQFF.

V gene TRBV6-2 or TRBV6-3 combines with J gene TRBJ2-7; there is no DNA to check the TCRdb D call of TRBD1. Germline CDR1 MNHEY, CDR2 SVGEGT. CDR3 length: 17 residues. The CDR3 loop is CASSYSRRPGIDWEQYF.

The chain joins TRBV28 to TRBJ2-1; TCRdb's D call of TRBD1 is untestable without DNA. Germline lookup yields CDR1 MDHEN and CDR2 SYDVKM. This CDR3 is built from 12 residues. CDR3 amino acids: CASTNTGDEQFF.

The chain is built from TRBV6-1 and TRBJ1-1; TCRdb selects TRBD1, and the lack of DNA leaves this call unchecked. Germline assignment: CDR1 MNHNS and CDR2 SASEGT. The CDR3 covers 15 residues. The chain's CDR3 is CASSRGASGGTEAFF.

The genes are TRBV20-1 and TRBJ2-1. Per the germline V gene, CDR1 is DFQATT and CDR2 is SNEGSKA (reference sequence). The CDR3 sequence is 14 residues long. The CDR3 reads CSARDHASSTEQFF.

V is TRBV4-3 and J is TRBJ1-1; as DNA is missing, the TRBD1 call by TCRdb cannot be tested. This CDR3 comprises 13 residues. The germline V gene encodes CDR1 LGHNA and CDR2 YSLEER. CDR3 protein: CASSRGQDTEAFF.

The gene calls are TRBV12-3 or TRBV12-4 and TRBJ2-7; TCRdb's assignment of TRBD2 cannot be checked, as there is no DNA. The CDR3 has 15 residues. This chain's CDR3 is CASSPRLAGGQEQYF.

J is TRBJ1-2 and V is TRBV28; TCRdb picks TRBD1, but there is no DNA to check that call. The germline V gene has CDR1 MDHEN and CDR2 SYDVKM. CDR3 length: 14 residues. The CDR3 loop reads CASSAGTGDYGYTF.

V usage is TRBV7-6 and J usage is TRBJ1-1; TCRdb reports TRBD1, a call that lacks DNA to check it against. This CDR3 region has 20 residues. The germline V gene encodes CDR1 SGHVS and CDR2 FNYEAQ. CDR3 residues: CASTQLTGQGAPNLKAEAFF.

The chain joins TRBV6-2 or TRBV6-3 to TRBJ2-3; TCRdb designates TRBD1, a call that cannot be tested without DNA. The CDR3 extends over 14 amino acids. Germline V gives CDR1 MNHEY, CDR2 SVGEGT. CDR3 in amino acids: CASTRQGATDTQYF.

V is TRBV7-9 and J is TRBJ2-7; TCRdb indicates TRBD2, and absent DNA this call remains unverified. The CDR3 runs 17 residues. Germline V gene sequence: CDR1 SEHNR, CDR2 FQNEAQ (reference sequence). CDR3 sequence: CASSPPSSGGSSYEQYF.

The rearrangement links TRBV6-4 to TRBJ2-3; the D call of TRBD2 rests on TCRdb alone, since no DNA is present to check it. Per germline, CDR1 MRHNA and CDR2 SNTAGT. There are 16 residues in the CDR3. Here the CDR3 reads CASAGLVGGPTDTQYF.

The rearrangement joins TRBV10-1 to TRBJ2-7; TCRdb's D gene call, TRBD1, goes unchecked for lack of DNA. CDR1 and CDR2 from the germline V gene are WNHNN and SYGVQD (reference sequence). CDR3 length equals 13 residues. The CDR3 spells CASGLFRGHEQYF.

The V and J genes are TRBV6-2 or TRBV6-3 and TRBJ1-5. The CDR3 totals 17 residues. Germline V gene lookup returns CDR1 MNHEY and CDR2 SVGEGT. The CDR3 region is CASSSAGEVHSNQPQHF.

This CDR3 is CSAPDGQTTEAFF. The rearrangement joins TRBV20-1 to TRBJ1-1. The CDR3 has 13 residues. The germline CDR1 and CDR2 sequences are DFQATT and SNEGSKA (reference sequence).

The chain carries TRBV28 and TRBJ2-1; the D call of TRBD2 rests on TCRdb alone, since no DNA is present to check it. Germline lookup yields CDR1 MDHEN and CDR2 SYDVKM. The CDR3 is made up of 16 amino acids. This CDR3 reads CASSFLSSGGGNEQFF.

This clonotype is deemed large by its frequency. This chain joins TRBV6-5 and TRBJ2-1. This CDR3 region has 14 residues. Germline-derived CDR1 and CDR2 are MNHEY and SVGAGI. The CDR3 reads CASSTGGSYNEQFF.

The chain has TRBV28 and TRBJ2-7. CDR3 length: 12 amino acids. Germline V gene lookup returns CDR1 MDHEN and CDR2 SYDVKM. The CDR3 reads CASSWIDYEQYF.

CDR3 protein: CASKILGGGQETQYF. The rearrangement joins TRBV12-3 or TRBV12-4 to TRBJ2-5; TCRdb picks TRBD1, but there is no DNA to check that call. CDR3 length: 15 residues.

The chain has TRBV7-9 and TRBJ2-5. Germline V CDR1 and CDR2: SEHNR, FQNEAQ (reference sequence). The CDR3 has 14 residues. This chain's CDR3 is CASSLQERQETQYF.

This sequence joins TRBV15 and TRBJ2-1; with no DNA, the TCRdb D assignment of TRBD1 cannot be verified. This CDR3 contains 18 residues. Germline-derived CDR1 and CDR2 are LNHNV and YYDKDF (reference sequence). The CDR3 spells CATSRDGVGDRGYNEQFF.

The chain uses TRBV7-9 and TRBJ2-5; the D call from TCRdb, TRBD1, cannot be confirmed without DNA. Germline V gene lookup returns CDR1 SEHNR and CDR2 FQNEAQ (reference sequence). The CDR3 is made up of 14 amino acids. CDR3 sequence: CASSLGRDSRNGYF.

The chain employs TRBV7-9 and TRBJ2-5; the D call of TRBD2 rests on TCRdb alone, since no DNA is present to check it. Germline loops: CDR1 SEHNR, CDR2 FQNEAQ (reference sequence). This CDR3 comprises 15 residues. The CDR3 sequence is CASRSPRGGQETQYF. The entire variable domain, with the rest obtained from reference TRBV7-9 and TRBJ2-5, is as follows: DTGVSQNPRHKITKRGQNVTFRCDPISEHNRLYWYRQTLGQGPEFLTYFQNEAQLEKSRLLSDRFSAERPKGSFSTLEIQRTEQGDSAMYLCASRSPRGGQETQYFGPGTRLLVL.

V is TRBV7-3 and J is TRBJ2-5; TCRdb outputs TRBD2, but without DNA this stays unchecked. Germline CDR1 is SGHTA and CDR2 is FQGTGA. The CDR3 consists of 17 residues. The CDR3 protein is CASSLQPPGTSGETQYF. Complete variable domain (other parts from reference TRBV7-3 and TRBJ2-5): GAGVSQTPSNKVTEKGKYVELRCDPISGHTALYWYRQSLGQGPEFLIYFQGTGAADDSGLPNDRFFAVRPEGSVSTLKIQRTERGDSAVYLCASSLQPPGTSGETQYFGPGTRLLVL.

CDR3 protein: CASSFSGTETGELFF. The chain links TRBV7-9 to TRBJ2-2; TCRdb indicates TRBD1, and absent DNA this call remains unverified. CDR3 length equals 15 residues. In germline, CDR1 is SEHNR, CDR2 FQNEAQ (reference sequence).

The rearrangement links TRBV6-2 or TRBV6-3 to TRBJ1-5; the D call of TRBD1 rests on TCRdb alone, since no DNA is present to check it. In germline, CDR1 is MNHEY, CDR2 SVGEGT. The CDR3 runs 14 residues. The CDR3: CASNQDRVDQPQHF.

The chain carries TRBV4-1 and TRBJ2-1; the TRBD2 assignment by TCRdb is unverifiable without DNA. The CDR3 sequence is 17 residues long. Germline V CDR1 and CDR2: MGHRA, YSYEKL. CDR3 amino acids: CASSHPGLAGGGNEQFF.

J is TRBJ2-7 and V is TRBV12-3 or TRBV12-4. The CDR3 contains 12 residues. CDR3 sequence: CASSLAADSQYF.

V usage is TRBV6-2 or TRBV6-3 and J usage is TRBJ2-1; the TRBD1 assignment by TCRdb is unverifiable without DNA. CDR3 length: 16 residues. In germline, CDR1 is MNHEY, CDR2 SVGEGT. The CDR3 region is CASSYEVRGRGDEQFF.

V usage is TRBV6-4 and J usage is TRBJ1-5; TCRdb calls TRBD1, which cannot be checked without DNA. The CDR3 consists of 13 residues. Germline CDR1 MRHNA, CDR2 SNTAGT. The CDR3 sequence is CASSRDSNQPQHF.